What follows are 7 T cell receptor beta chains derived from one specimen sequenced in a study of T cell changes during pregnancy in multiple sclerosis. This table comes from immunoSEQ multiplex PCR, and its TCRdb copy is limited to in-frame clones, with some not included. The data show 75,000 to 90,000 clones, about 89% seen once. The sample consisted of PBMCs, taken in the first trimester of pregnancy. The receptors shown here come from a female donor in good health, serving as a control in a pregnancy study. Some clones in this sample may be carry-over from other donors' samples.

The chain employs TRBV7-8 and TRBJ2-5; TRBD2 matches at 8 bases. The CDR3 covers 15 residues. V shed 0 bases, J shed 5 bases, and the junction held 5 bases outside the gene matches. Germline CDR1 reads SGHVS; CDR2 reads FQNEAQ. CDR3 DNA sequence: TGTGCCAGCAGCTTAGCGAGCGGGGGAGGGGAGACCCAGTACTTC. Protein sequence: CASSLASGGGETQYF.

The genes are TRBV11-2 and TRBJ1-6; D perhaps matches TRBD1 (5 bases). Germline V CDR1 and CDR2: SGHAT, FQNNGV. The CDR3 runs to 14 residues. Trimming took 5 bases from V and 9 from J, leaving 14 bases between them. CDR3 protein: CASSPRGGSSPLHF. The DNA of the CDR3 is TGTGCCAGCAGCCCCCGGGGGGGATCTTCACCCCTCCACTTT.

V gene TRBV27 combines with J gene TRBJ1-5, with unresolved D. Trimming left V 10 bases short and J 0 bases short, with 7 bases between. The CDR3 is 12 residues long. Germline CDR1 is MNHEY and CDR2 is SMNVEV (reference sequence). The CDR3 reads CATGYSNQPQHF. The CDR3 nucleotides read TGTGCCACGGGGTATAGCAATCAGCCCCAGCATTTT.

The chain has TRBV25-1 and TRBJ1-2, with 9 positions matching TRBD1. This CDR3 has 14 residues. Per germline, CDR1 MGHDK and CDR2 SYGVNS. V dropped 4 bases and J dropped 6; count of bases not matched to a gene: 6. The CDR3 DNA reads as TGTGCCAGCAGTGTGGGACAGGGAGTAAATGGCTACACCTTC. This codes for CASSVGQGVNGYTF.

The rearrangement joins TRBV28 to TRBJ2-2, with 8 bases that match TRBD1. Germline V lookup: CDR1 MDHEN, CDR2 SYDVKM. The CDR3 has 15 amino acids. V trimming: 6 bases; J trimming: 1 base; junction bases outside the gene matches: 4. The CDR3 loop is CASRLTGVNTGELFF. In DNA, the CDR3 is TGTGCCAGCAGACTGACAGGGGTGAACACCGGGGAGCTGTTTTTT.

This chain uses TRBV19 with TRBJ1-4, with TRBD1 matching 9 bases. V lost 7 bases, J lost 6 bases, and 3 bases stayed unmatched. Germline values: CDR1 LNHDA, CDR2 SQIVND (reference sequence). This CDR3 spans 13 amino acids. CDR3 sequence: CASKDRGHEKLFF. DNA for the CDR3: TGTGCCAGTAAGGACAGGGGACATGAAAAACTGTTTTTT.

This chain links TRBV7-9 with TRBJ1-2, with D possibly TRBD1 on 5 matching bases. The CDR3 totals 13 residues. Trimming took off 3 bases at V and 7 bases at J, with 12 bases between the two ends. Germline V gene sequence: CDR1 SEHNR, CDR2 FQNEAQ (reference sequence). Here the CDR3 reads CASSFQGVSGYTF. In DNA, the CDR3 is TGTGCCAGCAGCTTCCAGGGCGTCAGTGGCTACACCTTC.